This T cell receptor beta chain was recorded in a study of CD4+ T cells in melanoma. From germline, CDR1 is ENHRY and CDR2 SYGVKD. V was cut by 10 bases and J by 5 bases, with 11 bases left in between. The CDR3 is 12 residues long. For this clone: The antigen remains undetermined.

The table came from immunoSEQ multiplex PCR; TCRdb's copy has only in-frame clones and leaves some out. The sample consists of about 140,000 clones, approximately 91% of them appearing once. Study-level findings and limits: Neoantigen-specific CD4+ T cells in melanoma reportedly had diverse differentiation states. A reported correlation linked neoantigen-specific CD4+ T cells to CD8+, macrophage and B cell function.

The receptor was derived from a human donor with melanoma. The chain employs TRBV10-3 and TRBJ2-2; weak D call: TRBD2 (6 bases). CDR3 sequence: CATAAGTGELFF. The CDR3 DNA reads TGTGCCACGGCGGCGGGGACCGGGGAGCTGTTTTTT.